Below, 32 T cell receptor beta chains from the same sample are listed, as sequenced in a study of blood T cell repertoires in COVID-19 (dated by TCRdb to between 2020 and 2021). The library was made by the immunoSEQ multiplex PCR assay. TCRdb mirrors the immuneACCESS table, restricted to in-frame sequences. Some clones are absent from its copies; in checked studies, under half trace to an unresolved V gene, and the reason for the others is unknown. The table for this sample lists approximately 120,000 clones; about four fifths of them were counted only once. The top ten clonotypes cover approximately 12% of the sample. The sample taken for sequencing was peripheral blood. Source of these receptors: a man aged 55 to 70 with acute or convalescent COVID-19.

The J gene is TRBJ2-7, the V gene TRBV7-3; 10 nucleotides match TRBD2. Germline-derived CDR1 and CDR2 are SGHTA and FQGTGA. V dropped 5 bases and J dropped 7; count of bases not matched to a gene: 11. The CDR3 spans 15 residues. The CDR3 protein is CASSPKGTSAIEQYF. The DNA for the CDR3 is TGTGCCAGCAGCCCCAAGGGGACTAGCGCGATTGAGCAGTACTTC.

This clone was seen more than once but under ten times. The chain joins TRBV30 to TRBJ1-6; 11 bases line up with TRBD1. This CDR3 has 16 amino acids. Germline CDR1 is GTSNPN and CDR2 is SVGIG (reference sequence). Trimming at V came to 0 bases and at J to 11 bases, leaving 9 bases not matched to a gene. The CDR3 is CAWSVPWGQGVPPLHF. Here the CDR3 DNA reads TGTGCCTGGAGTGTACCGTGGGGACAGGGGGTGCCACCCCTCCACTTT.

The chain uses TRBV27 and TRBJ1-2, with 9 bases that match TRBD1. The CDR3 runs 14 residues. Trimming took 4 bases from V and 5 from J; bases not matched to a gene: 5. CDR1 and CDR2 from the germline V gene are MNHEY and SMNVEV (reference sequence). CDR3 sequence reads: CASSSPGQGYGYTF. In DNA form, the CDR3 reads TGTGCCAGCAGTTCACCGGGACAGGGATATGGCTACACCTTC.

The V and J genes are TRBV19 and TRBJ1-1, with D hard to call. The germline V and J ends were trimmed by 7 bases and 2 bases, with 11 bases remaining between them. Germline CDR1 and CDR2: LNHDA and SQIVND (reference sequence). This CDR3 is built from 13 residues. CDR3 region: CASIRRFNTEAFF. CDR3 in DNA: TGTGCCAGTATAAGGCGGTTTAACACTGAAGCTTTCTTT.

This sequence joins TRBV29-1 and TRBJ2-5; a possible D gene is TRBD2 (5 bases). Germline CDR1 reads SQVTM; CDR2 reads ANQGSEA. CDR3 length: 12 amino acids. V dropped 6 bases and J dropped 1 base, with 9 bases sitting between them. The DNA for the CDR3 is TGCAGCGTCACAAGCGGCCAAGAGACCCAGTACTTC. This gives the protein CSVTSGQETQYF.

The CDR3 nucleotides read TGCAGTGCTAGTAGGGGACTGGACTACGAGCAGTACTTC. Residues: CSASRGLDYEQYF. The chain is built from TRBV20-1 and TRBJ2-7; weak D call: TRBD2 (6 bases). Trimming pared 3 bases from V and 3 bases from J, leaving 12 bases between. The CDR3 is made up of 13 amino acids. CDR1 DFQATT and CDR2 SNEGSKA come from the germline V gene (reference sequence).

The sample holds one count of this clone. The rearrangement uses TRBV25-1 and TRBJ1-4, with TRBD1 matching over 7 bases. The length of the CDR3 is 13 residues. The J segment lost 3 bases and the V segment lost 8 bases, leaving 3 bases of the junction unmatched. CDR1 is MGHDK and CDR2 is SYGVNS in the germline V gene. The CDR3 protein is CASCGTANEKLFF. CDR3 sequence (DNA): TGTGCCAGCTGTGGGACAGCTAATGAAAAACTGTTTTTT.

The rearrangement links TRBV28 to TRBJ1-4; D perhaps matches TRBD1 (5 bases). The germline gives CDR1 MDHEN, CDR2 SYDVKM. There are 14 residues in the CDR3. V dropped 5 bases and J dropped 8 bases, with 15 bases sitting between them. CDR3 loop: CASSPGQAREKLFF. DNA for the CDR3: TGTGCCAGCAGTCCCGGACAAGCAAGAGAAAAACTGTTTTTT.

The chain employs TRBV24-1 and TRBJ2-3; D might be TRBD2 (5 bases). Trimming left V 9 bases short and J 4 bases short, with 10 bases between. In germline, CDR1 is KGHDR, CDR2 SFDVKD. There are 12 residues in the CDR3. The CDR3 loop reads CATQADPDTQYF. CDR3 DNA sequence: TGTGCCACCCAAGCGGATCCAGATACGCAGTATTTT.

The V and J genes are TRBV30 and TRBJ2-3, with D perhaps matching TRBD2 (6 bases). V was clipped by 0 bases and J by 1 base, with 11 bases between them. The germline gives CDR1 GTSNPN, CDR2 SVGIG (reference sequence). This CDR3 region has 15 residues. The CDR3 sequence: CAWSVRGSRTDTQYF. As DNA, the CDR3 is TGTGCCTGGAGTGTACGGGGGAGTCGCACAGATACGCAGTATTTT.

In its sample, this clone was seen a few times. This chain connects TRBV24-1 to TRBJ2-1; TRBD2 aligns across 10 bases. The CDR3 loop spans 15 amino acids. CDR1 and CDR2 (germline): KGHDR, SFDVKD. Trimming at V came to 9 bases and at J to 6 bases, leaving 10 bases not matched to a gene. The DNA of the CDR3 is TGTGCCACCGTCCCCCGGACTAGCGGCTCCAATGAGCAGTTCTTC. Encoded protein: CATVPRTSGSNEQFF.

The J gene is TRBJ2-3, the V gene TRBV30; 7 nucleotides align to TRBD2. The CDR3 loop spans 13 amino acids. Unmatched junction bases numbered 4, after V lost 5 bases and J lost 2 bases. CDR1 and CDR2 from the germline V gene are GTSNPN and SVGIG (reference sequence). The CDR3 sequence: CAWRGGYTDTQYF. The CDR3 bases are TGTGCCTGGCGCGGGGGTTACACAGATACGCAGTATTTT.

CDR3 sequence (DNA): TGTGCCAGCAGCCGCGGGACTAGCGGAGCGAACACCGGGGAGCTGTTTTTT. Protein product: CASSRGTSGANTGELFF. The V call is TRBV3-1 (or the pseudogene TRBV3-2), the J call TRBJ2-2, with 11 bases fitting TRBD2. J lost 0 bases, V lost 4 bases, and 4 bases had no gene match. CDR1 is LGHDT, CDR2 YNNKEL, per germline (reference sequence). CDR3 size: 17 residues.

This sequence joins TRBV5-6 and TRBJ2-1; 9 bases are a match to TRBD1. The junction had 15 bases not matched to a gene; V was cut back by 1 base and J by 4 bases. The V gene's germline CDR1 is SGHDT and CDR2 YYEEEE. The CDR3 length is 19 residues. CDR3 residues: CASSLSRGTGTGMYNEQFF. Written as DNA, the CDR3 is TGTGCCAGCAGCTTGAGCAGGGGGACCGGGACAGGGATGTACAATGAGCAGTTCTTC.

The V gene is TRBV5-1, the J gene TRBJ1-3; D possibly corresponds to TRBD1 (5 bases). The CDR3 is 18 residues long. V lost 4 bases and J lost 3, with 23 bases in between. Germline V gene data show CDR1 as SGHRS and CDR2 as YFSETQ. CDR3 sequence (DNA): TGCGCCAGCAGCCTTCAGCCACCAGGGAGGGTGGGTGGAAACACCATATATTTT. Its protein product is CASSLQPPGRVGGNTIYF.

J is TRBJ2-5 and V is TRBV3-1 (or the pseudogene TRBV3-2); D is uncertain. This CDR3 is 14 amino acids long. V lost 1 base, J lost 6 bases, and 12 bases lay in between. CDR1 is LGHDT and CDR2 is YNNKEL in the germline V gene (reference sequence). The CDR3 bases are TGTGCCAGCAGCCAAGTCATGCCGGTAAAGACCCAGTACTTC. Residues: CASSQVMPVKTQYF.

The chain is built from TRBV4-2 and TRBJ1-2; possibly TRBD1 for D (6 bases). The V end was cut by 0 bases, the J end by 8 bases, with 25 bases between. The CDR3 length is 18 residues. Germline V CDR1 and CDR2: LGHNA, YNFKEQ. The CDR3 DNA reads TGTGCCAGCAGCCAAGAAGGAAATACAGGGTCCCCCCCTGGAGGCTACACCTTC. This encodes CASSQEGNTGSPPGGYTF.

The chain couples TRBV7-9 to TRBJ2-7; D is unresolved. The CDR3 runs 12 residues. Germline V lookup: CDR1 SEHNR, CDR2 FQNEAQ (reference sequence). V was pared by 6 bases and J by 7 bases, with 13 bases between. The chain's CDR3 is CASSYTVGEQYF. The CDR3 DNA reads as TGTGCCAGCAGTTACACCGTCGGGGAGCAGTACTTC.

The genes are TRBV19 and TRBJ1-1, with a tentative D call TRBD1 (5 bases). Trimming cost V 2 bases and J 3 bases, with 13 bases left between them. CDR3 length: 15 amino acids. Germline CDR1 LNHDA, CDR2 SQIVND (reference sequence). The CDR3 loop reads CASSISVTGDTEAFF. The CDR3 DNA reads TGTGCCAGTAGTATATCCGTCACAGGTGACACTGAAGCTTTCTTT.

This clone has a handful of counts. The chain has TRBV10-3 and TRBJ2-7, with 7 bases that match TRBD2. Trimming cost V 4 bases and J 7 bases; bases outside gene matches: 4. Germline CDR1 reads ENHRY; CDR2 reads SYGVKD. The CDR3 contains 12 residues. Here the CDR3 DNA reads TGTGCCATCAGTGGCGGGACTATTGAGCAGTACTTC. Its protein is CAISGGTIEQYF.

The chain employs TRBV19 and TRBJ2-3; the D gene is possibly TRBD2 (5 bases). Germline V gene sequence: CDR1 LNHDA, CDR2 SQIVND (reference sequence). The V end was cut by 5 bases, the J end by 2 bases, with 11 bases between. The CDR3 is made up of 14 amino acids. CDR3: CASSGGAYTDTQYF. In DNA, the CDR3 is TGTGCCAGTAGTGGAGGCGCCTACACAGATACGCAGTATTTT. The full variable domain, in which reference TRBV19 and TRBJ2-3 provide the parts outside the CDR3, is DGGITQSPKYLFRKEGQNVTLSCEQNLNHDAMYWYRQDPGQGLRLIYYSQIVNDFQKGDIAEGYSVSREKKESFPLTVTSAQKNPTAFYLCASSGGAYTDTQYFGPGTRLTVL.

The chain recombines TRBV2 with TRBJ1-6; tentative D call: TRBD1 (6 bases). Between the trimmed V and J ends, which lost 7 bases and 7 bases, there was a span of 11 bases. This CDR3 is built from 13 residues. From germline, CDR1 is SNHLY and CDR2 FYNNEI. The CDR3 loop reads CASTPQGNSPLHF. The CDR3 nucleotides read TGTGCCAGCACTCCACAGGGCAATTCACCCCTCCACTTT.

The genes are TRBV24-1 and TRBJ2-1; 7 nucleotides match TRBD1. The J segment lost 2 bases and the V segment lost 3 bases, leaving 6 bases of the junction unmatched. The germline CDR1 and CDR2 sequences are KGHDR and SFDVKD. The CDR3 sequence is 16 residues long. The CDR3 sequence: CATSDTTGVAYNEQFF. The CDR3 DNA reads TGTGCCACCAGTGATACAACAGGGGTGGCCTACAATGAGCAGTTCTTC.

This chain joins TRBV19 and TRBJ2-7; possibly TRBD1 for D (5 bases). V was shortened by 9 bases and J by 1 base, with 10 bases between the two germline ends. Germline CDR1 is LNHDA and CDR2 is SQIVND (reference sequence). The CDR3 runs 12 residues. The chain's CDR3 is CARSGLSYEQYF. DNA of the CDR3: TGTGCCAGATCAGGGTTGTCCTACGAGCAGTACTTC.

The chain recombines TRBV5-8 with TRBJ1-3, with TRBD1 matching over 8 bases. CDR3 length: 16 residues. CDR1 and CDR2 (germline): SGHTS, YDEGEE. The V gene end was trimmed by 4 bases and the J gene end by 2 bases; junction bases not matched to a gene: 8. The CDR3 region has the DNA TGTGCCAGCAGCCTATCAGGGGGCGTCACTGGAAACACCATATATTTT. This translates into CASSLSGGVTGNTIYF.

This sequence joins TRBV30 and TRBJ2-1, with D perhaps matching TRBD2 (6 bases). V lost 6 bases to trimming and J lost 9 bases, with 18 bases between them. Looked up from germline, CDR1 is GTSNPN and CDR2 is SVGIG (reference sequence). The CDR3 length is 13 residues. This CDR3 is CACTGFLGGEQFF. DNA for the CDR3: TGTGCCTGCACGGGATTCTTGGGGGGTGAGCAGTTCTTC.

The CDR3 DNA reads as TGTGCCAGCAGCCCCCCTAGCTCCTACGAGCAGTACTTC. Protein: CASSPPSSYEQYF. The V call is TRBV7-9, the J call TRBJ2-7, with D uncertain. The germline V and J ends were trimmed by 5 bases and 0 bases, with 8 bases remaining between them. Germline V gene sequence: CDR1 SEHNR, CDR2 FQNEAQ (reference sequence). The CDR3 contains 13 residues.

This clone was seen just once. The CDR3 loop reads CASSQDFVRPDSNSPLHF. DNA for the CDR3: TGCGCCAGCAGCCAAGATTTCGTCAGACCCGACAGTAATTCACCCCTCCACTTT. The genes are TRBV4-1 and TRBJ1-6, with D maybe TRBD1 (5 bases). CDR3 length equals 18 residues. CDR1 and CDR2 from the germline V gene are MGHRA and YSYEKL. The V end was cut by 0 bases, the J end by 6 bases, with 18 bases between.

In DNA form, the CDR3 reads TGTGCCAGCAGTGGACAACGGAGGGTCACTGAAGCTTTCTTT. Translation gives CASSGQRRVTEAFF. The V and J genes are TRBV2 and TRBJ1-1; unclear D gene. Per germline, CDR1 SNHLY and CDR2 FYNNEI. This CDR3 contains 14 residues. V lost 4 bases to trimming and J lost 4 bases, with 13 bases between them.

This clone was seen just once. The J gene is TRBJ1-2, the V gene TRBV7-9, with D unresolved. The V end lost 1 base, the J end lost 7 bases, and 7 bases lay between the germline ends. The CDR3 covers 12 residues. CDR1 is SEHNR, CDR2 FQNEAQ, per germline (reference sequence). The CDR3 DNA reads as TGTGCCAGCAGCTTAGAACTTAGTGGCTACACCTTC. It encodes CASSLELSGYTF.

The chain carries TRBV30 and TRBJ1-2, with D uncertain. V gave up 1 base and J gave up 2 bases, with 5 bases separating them. CDR1 GTSNPN and CDR2 SVGIG come from the germline V gene (reference sequence). This CDR3 comprises 12 residues. CDR3 nucleotide sequence: TGTGCCTGGAGTGGGCAGAACTATGGCTACACCTTC. The encoded protein is CAWSGQNYGYTF. The whole variable domain, remainder taken from reference TRBV30 and TRBJ1-2, is SQTIHQWPATLVQPVGSPLSLECTVEGTSNPNLYWYRQAAGRGLQLLFYSVGIGQISSEVPQNLSASRPQDRQFILSSKKLLLSDSGFYLCAWSGQNYGYTFGSGTRLTVV.

The CDR3 region is CSVAGGNRGRSYEQYF. As DNA, the CDR3 is TGCAGCGTGGCGGGGGGGAACAGGGGTAGGTCCTACGAGCAGTACTTC. The rearrangement uses TRBV29-1 and TRBJ2-7; 9 nucleotides match TRBD2. Germline-derived CDR1 and CDR2 are SQVTM and ANQGSEA. V gave up 6 bases and J gave up 1 base; unmatched junction bases: 13. CDR3 length: 16 amino acids.